The present T cell receptor beta chain was sequenced within a study of human thymus T cells. The study, taken as a whole, reports: Both thymic and peripheral blood repertoires showed apparently biased V and J usage. Among unrelated individuals, related research reported thymic repertoires that overlapped highly.

Regarding this clone: Its antigen is as yet unknown.

In corrective heart surgery, resections were taken, and these provided the thymus tissue. Those donating were healthy Finnish infants in corrective surgery for congenital heart defects. Some clones are missing from TCRdb's copy, which holds only in-frame ones; the method was immunoSEQ multiplex PCR. Among tens of thousands of clones listed, roughly 96% were seen once. Sequenced input: thymus tissue. The sequence was obtained from a girl under three years old with a congenital heart defect but otherwise immunologically healthy.

The CDR3 DNA follows: TGTGCCAGCAGCTTAGCGGGAGGGTCCTACGAGCAGTACTTC. Its protein product is CASSLAGGSYEQYF. V usage is TRBV5-4 and J usage is TRBJ2-7; 10 positions match TRBD2. Germline V CDR1 and CDR2: SGHNT, YYREEE (reference sequence). The CDR3 sequence is 14 residues long. J lost 1 base, V lost 2 bases, and 0 bases had no gene match.